This is a list of T cell receptor beta chains from one sample in a study of identical twins. TCRdb used MiXCR to reprocess the 5' RACE reads, holding one entry per CDR3 protein. Here the sample spans about 390,000 distinct CDR3 sequences, roughly 9% being singletons. Sequenced sample: naive T cells sorted from blood. These receptors all stem from a woman between 50 and 59 years old in good health. Each CDR3 is given with its conserved first and last residue. Fields, in order: D gene, clone size, V gene, J gene, CDR3 DNA, CDR3 protein. A D gene is named only where the DNA matches it firmly. The size field is filled for only some rows; it gives once, few, many or a size class.

TRBD2,.,TRBV4-2,TRBJ2-1,TGTGCCAGCAACCTAGCGGAACAGCGGTTCTTC,CASNLAEQRFF
TRBD2,many,TRBV7-2,TRBJ2-3,TGTGCCAGCAGCTCTGGGACTATAGATACGCAGTATTTT,CASSSGTIDTQYF
.,few,TRBV20-1,TRBJ2-5,TGCAGTGCTAGTAAACTAGCTGCAGAGACCCAGTACTTC,CSASKLAAETQYF
.,many,TRBV20-1,TRBJ2-1,TGCAGTGCCATTGAGGGGTTAGCGGATCAATTTGAGCAGTTCTTC,CSAIEGLADQFEQFF
TRBD1,many,TRBV29-1,TRBJ2-4,TGCAGCACCCGACAGGGGACGGTTGTGGACATTCAGTACTTC,CSTRQGTVVDIQYF
.,many,TRBV21-1,TRBJ2-5,TGTGCCAGCAACAGCGTGGAAGAGACCCAGTACTTC,CASNSVEETQYF
.,.,TRBV11-2,TRBJ2-3,TGTGCCAGCAGCTCCTTCCCGGGGACAGATACGCAGTATTTT,CASSSFPGTDTQYF
TRBD2,.,TRBV11-3,TRBJ2-3,TGTGCCAGCAGCTTAGATCGGAGCGGGGGACGGTATTTT,CASSLDRSGGRYF
TRBD2,many,TRBV5-1,TRBJ2-1,TGCGCCAGCAGCTTTAAGGGGACTAGGAATGAGCAGTTCTTC,CASSFKGTRNEQFF
.,many,TRBV12-3/TRBV12-4,TRBJ1-1,TGTGCCAGCAGTTTAAGGGCGCGCATGAACACTGAAGCTTTCTTT,CASSLRARMNTEAFF
.,many,TRBV12-3/TRBV12-4,TRBJ1-1,TGTGCCAGCAGTTTTTTGGCTGAAGCTTTCTTT,CASSFLAEAFF
TRBD1,many,TRBV27,TRBJ1-2,TGTGCCAGTAAAACAGGGGGTAACTATGGCTACACCTTC,CASKTGGNYGYTF
.,many,TRBV12-3/TRBV12-4,TRBJ2-1,TGTGCCAGCAGTTTAAGTTCAGAGGTCAAGTTCTTC,CASSLSSEVKFF
.,.,TRBV12-3/TRBV12-4,TRBJ2-1,TGTGCCAGCACCCACGGCGTTGATGAGCAGTTCTTC,CASTHGVDEQFF
.,many,TRBV12-3/TRBV12-4,TRBJ2-5,TGTGCCAGCGGTCATGGAGCGGTTCAAGAGACCCAGTACTTC,CASGHGAVQETQYF
TRBD2,.,TRBV7-2,TRBJ2-7,TGTGCCAGCAGCTCGACTAGCGGGCGGACCTACGAGCAGTACTTC,CASSSTSGRTYEQYF
TRBD2,many,TRBV29-1,TRBJ2-1,TGCAGCGTTGAAGACCCCCGACGGGAGGGCCCTTTAGACAATGAGCAGTTCTTC,CSVEDPRREGPLDNEQFF
TRBD2,.,TRBV12-3/TRBV12-4,TRBJ2-1,TGTGCCAGCAGAACTCTAGCGGGTTACAATGAGCAGTTCTTC,CASRTLAGYNEQFF
TRBD2,.,TRBV20-1,TRBJ2-3,TGCAGTGCTAGTAGCCGGACTAGCGGGTTGGGCCAAGATCAGTATTTT,CSASSRTSGLGQDQYF
TRBD2,.,TRBV14,TRBJ2-7,TGTGCCAGCAGCCAAAAAAAAGCGGGAGTAAGAGAGCAGTACTTC,CASSQKKAGVREQYF
TRBD2,few,TRBV18,TRBJ2-7,TGTGCCAGCTCACCGCCTAGCGGGAACTACGAGCAGTACTTC,CASSPPSGNYEQYF
.,.,TRBV12-3/TRBV12-4,TRBJ2-5,TGTGCCAGCAGTTTAATACTAGGCACCCAGTACTTC,CASSLILGTQYF
.,many,TRBV6-2/TRBV6-3,TRBJ2-3,TGTGCCAGCAGAGAGACTAGCACAGATACGCAGTATTTT,CASRETSTDTQYF
.,many,TRBV19,TRBJ1-2,TGTGCCAGTAATAATTGGGATGAGGGGGGCTACACCTTC,CASNNWDEGGYTF
.,.,TRBV12-5,TRBJ1-5,TGTGCTAGTGGGCGAGACAGGAATCGCAATCAGCCCCAGCATTTT,CASGRDRNRNQPQHF
.,many,TRBV29-1,TRBJ1-2,TGCAGCGTTGAGCACAGTGTAAACTATGGCTACACCTTC,CSVEHSVNYGYTF
TRBD1,.,TRBV14,TRBJ2-5,TGTGCCAGCAGCCACCGACAGGGATGGTACCAAGAGACCCAGTACTTC,CASSHRQGWYQETQYF
.,.,TRBV12-5,TRBJ2-5,TGTGCTAGTGGCTATACACGGTCGGAGACCCAGTACTTC,CASGYTRSETQYF
.,.,TRBV27,TRBJ2-6,TGTGCCAGCAGGGCTACCATAACGGGCTCTGGGGCCAACGTCCTGACTTTC,CASRATITGSGANVLTF
TRBD2,.,TRBV5-1,TRBJ2-1,TGCGCCAGCAGCTTGGAACTAGCGGGAGTCAATGAGCAGTTCTTC,CASSLELAGVNEQFF
.,.,TRBV12-3/TRBV12-4,TRBJ2-1,TGTGCCAGCAGCCACTTATTGGGACGGGGACACTACAATGAGCAGTTCTTC,CASSHLLGRGHYNEQFF
.,.,TRBV12-3/TRBV12-4,TRBJ1-2,TGTGCCAGCAGTTCTCTAGGGGGGGGCTATGGCTACACCTTC,CASSSLGGGYGYTF
.,.,TRBV9,TRBJ1-5,TGTGCCAGCAGCGTACCGCGTCAGCCCCAGCATTTT,CASSVPRQPQHF
.,few,TRBV6-5,TRBJ1-2,TGTGCCAGCAGTCCCGGAGGTCCCCAGGGATATGGCTACACCTTC,CASSPGGPQGYGYTF
.,.,TRBV3-1,TRBJ1-2,TGTGCCAGCAGCCCCTCCGGCAGGCCGATCGATGGCTACACCTTC,CASSPSGRPIDGYTF
TRBD2,.,TRBV9,TRBJ2-1,TGTGCCAGCAGCGCACTAGCGCCCTACAATGAGCAGTTCTTC,CASSALAPYNEQFF
.,few,TRBV5-4,TRBJ2-3,TGTGCCACCAGACCACGAGGACGCACAGATACGCAGTATTTT,CATRPRGRTDTQYF
TRBD2,few,TRBV7-8,TRBJ2-3,TGTGCCAGCAGCTTTGGACTAGCGGGCTACGATGGCACAGATACGCAGTATTTT,CASSFGLAGYDGTDTQYF
.,.,TRBV5-1,TRBJ1-2,TGCGCCAGCAGCTTACGGCCCCCGAACCTTGGCTACACCTTC,CASSLRPPNLGYTF
.,.,TRBV20-1,TRBJ1-4,TGCAGTGCTGAAACGACCGGTCGATGGGATGAAAAACTGTTTTTT,CSAETTGRWDEKLFF
.,.,TRBV6-2/TRBV6-3,TRBJ2-2,TGTGCCAGCAGTCCCCTGACGGGGAACACCGGGGAGCTGTTTTTT,CASSPLTGNTGELFF
.,few,TRBV7-2,TRBJ2-1,TGTGCCAGCAGCTTAGCAGGGGCCCGAGAGCAGTTCTTC,CASSLAGAREQFF
TRBD2,.,TRBV3-1,TRBJ2-1,TGTGCCAGCAGCCAAGATATAATAGCGGGCGGGGAGCAGTTCTTC,CASSQDIIAGGEQFF
TRBD2,many,TRBV12-3/TRBV12-4,TRBJ2-5,TGTGCCAGCACCGGGACTACCCAAGAGACCCAGTACTTC,CASTGTTQETQYF
.,few,TRBV5-1,TRBJ2-7,TGCGCCAGCAGCATGGAAGGGGCCCTCGAGCAGTACTTC,CASSMEGALEQYF
TRBD1,few,TRBV29-1,TRBJ1-2,TGCAGCGTTGAAAAGGGACAGGGGGGAGCTGGCTACACCTTC,CSVEKGQGGAGYTF
TRBD1,.,TRBV20-1,TRBJ1-2,TGCAGTGCTAGAGACAAGGGACAGGGGTGGAACTATGGCTACACCTTC,CSARDKGQGWNYGYTF
TRBD1,many,TRBV29-1,TRBJ2-2,TGCAGCGTTGACCTGGACAGGGGAAACACCGGGGAGCTGTTTTTT,CSVDLDRGNTGELFF